This TCR beta chain came from a study of Ad26.COV2.S vaccination and SARS-CoV-2 variants (dated by TCRdb to the early 2020s). In the study overall: Donors in the vaccine arm were drawn from COV1001, a phase I-IIa trial of Ad26.COV2.S in healthy adults that was multicentre, randomized, double-blind and placebo-controlled. Ad26.COV2.S was given intramuscularly at 5x10^10 or 1x10^11 viral particles, as a single shot or as two shots 56 days apart. The specificity and breadth of SARS-CoV-2-reactive T cell receptors after Ad26.COV2.S vaccination were assessed by TCRbeta repertoire sequencing. The TCR-sequenced set comprised around 30 samples: roughly 19 Ad26.COV2.S vaccine recipients, 5 placebo recipients and 8 SARS-CoV-2 convalescent individuals. Trial participants were randomized into five groups of five: low-dose or high-dose Ad26.COV2.S given once or twice, or placebo on both occasions. Blinding of investigators to trial group allocation was maintained during experiments and outcome assessment. Study-wide conclusions, independent of this receptor: Substantial breadth of spike-specific CD8+ and CD4+ T cell responses was reported after vaccination. According to the authors, total T cell responses may have been underestimated by the TCR breadth and depth analyses. Non-spike TCR breadth was comparable between vaccine and placebo recipients, consistent with the vaccine containing only spike. Compared with placebo recipients, Ad26.COV2.S recipients showed higher spike-specific TCR breadth (P = 0.0014). The study was not powered to compare responses between vaccine doses or regimens.

Sample treatment or condition, as interpreted from the label and publication: some 19 received Ad26.COV2.S at low or high dose, single or two shots; 5 received placebo; per-sample allocation not given. Repertoires of vaccine and placebo recipients were sequenced from samples taken on day 63 after the first injection. Cohort 1b enrolled about two dozen adults aged 18-55 years at a single site in Boston, USA, between 29 July and 7 August 2020. Ad26.COV2.S was a replication-incompetent adenovirus type 26 vector that expressed a prefusion-stabilized SARS-CoV-2 spike protein derived from the original Wuhan strain. About this clone: Its antigen has not been determined. No base quality information exists; no much larger clone differs at one position.

The immunoSEQ Assay was the method used to sequence TCRbeta CDR3 regions. After extraction, genomic DNA underwent amplification by bias-controlled multiplex PCR, followed by high-throughput sequencing. On the authors' methods: To quantify the absolute abundance of every unique TCRbeta CDR3 region, sequences were collapsed and filtered. T cell fraction was estimated by normalizing TCRbeta template counts to usable DNA, with usable DNA measured through amplification of reference genes found in all nucleated cells. Repertoire TCRs were annotated as SARS-CoV-2-specific when V gene, CDR3 amino acid sequence and J gene were exactly matched to a known reactive TCR set. The reference SARS-CoV-2 TCR set came from MIRA and was filtered for enrichment in COVID-19-positive ImmuneCODE repertoires, removing public or cross-reactive TCRs. Using the MIRA antigens, annotated TCRs were further analysed by specific ORF or by position within an ORF. Depth was the summed frequency of annotated unique rearrangements, while breadth was defined as annotated unique rearrangements over total unique productive rearrangements. Two-sided Wilcoxon rank-sum tests were used to compare TCR breadth between groups. In TCRdb, the immuneACCESS table is reduced to in-frame sequences with V and J assigned. These tables do not hold every clone; where another copy was compared, an unresolved V gene accounts for under half, and the others remain unexplained. D and trimming were read from the DNA, whereas the V and J calls and clone size are those reported in that table. In this sample the table shows 300,000 to 350,000 clones, about 88% of which occur a single time. Jointly, the top ten make up approximately 5.9% of the sample.

This TCR was recovered from a person aged 18-65 years who received the Ad26.COV2.S COVID-19 vaccine or a placebo. The sequenced sample was peripheral blood, obtained in a trial of Ad26.COV2.S vaccine versus placebo.

CDR3 loop: CASSLYSDSTQETQYF. The nucleotide sequence is TGTGCCAGCAGCTTATATTCGGACAGTACCCAAGAGACCCAGTACTTC. In this chain, TRBV7-9 is recombined with TRBJ2-5; TRBD1 is possibly the D segment (6 matching bases). Including cysteine and phenylalanine, the CDR3 has 16 amino acids. Of all the DNA, just the CDR3 is kept, 48 bases in frame from base 1. Trimming costs V 2 bases and J 1 base, and their ends lie 14 bases apart. Looking up the germline V gene (reference sequence) yields CDR1 SEHNR and CDR2 FQNEAQ.